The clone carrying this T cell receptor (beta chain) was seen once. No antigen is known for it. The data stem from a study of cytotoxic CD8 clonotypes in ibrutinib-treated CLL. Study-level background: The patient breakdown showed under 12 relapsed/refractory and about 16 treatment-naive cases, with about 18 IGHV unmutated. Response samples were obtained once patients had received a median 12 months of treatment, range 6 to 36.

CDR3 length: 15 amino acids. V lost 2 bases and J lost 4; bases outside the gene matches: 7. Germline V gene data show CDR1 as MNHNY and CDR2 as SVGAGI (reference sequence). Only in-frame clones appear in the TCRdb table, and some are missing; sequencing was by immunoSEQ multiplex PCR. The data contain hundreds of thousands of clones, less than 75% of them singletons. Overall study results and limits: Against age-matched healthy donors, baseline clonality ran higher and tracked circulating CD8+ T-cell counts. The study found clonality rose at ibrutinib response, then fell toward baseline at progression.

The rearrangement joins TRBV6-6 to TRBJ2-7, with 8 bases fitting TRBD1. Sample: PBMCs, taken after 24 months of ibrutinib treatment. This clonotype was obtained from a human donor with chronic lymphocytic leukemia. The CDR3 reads CASSYSRTGTYEQYF. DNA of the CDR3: TGTGCCAGCAGTTACAGTCGGACAGGGACATACGAGCAGTACTTC.